The subject of this entry is one T cell receptor beta chain. The antigen is undetermined. This specimen comes from a study of blood T cells in healthy people across ages. Study conclusions and caveats: Age advanced and TCR beta diversity per million T cells fell, roughly linearly.

Germline V gene lookup returns CDR1 SGHAT and CDR2 FQDESV (reference sequence). CDR3 length equals 16 residues. Trimming removed 3 bases from V and 7 bases from J; junction bases left unmatched: 4. A second PCR, run for about 7 to 11 cycles, used a sample-barcoded 5' primer plus a J-beta primer mix. TCRdb reprocessed the 5' RACE reads with MiXCR, giving one entry per CDR3 protein. The data contain about 800,000 distinct CDR3 sequences, roughly 64% of them singletons. The sequenced sample was blood. This receptor was taken from a man aged 30-40 years in good health. This chain joins TRBV11-1 and TRBJ1-6; 12 nucleotides agree with TRBD1. DNA of the CDR3: TGTGCCAGCAGCTTGCCGGGACAGGGGGCAAATTCACCCCTCCACTTT. As protein: CASSLPGQGANSPLHF.